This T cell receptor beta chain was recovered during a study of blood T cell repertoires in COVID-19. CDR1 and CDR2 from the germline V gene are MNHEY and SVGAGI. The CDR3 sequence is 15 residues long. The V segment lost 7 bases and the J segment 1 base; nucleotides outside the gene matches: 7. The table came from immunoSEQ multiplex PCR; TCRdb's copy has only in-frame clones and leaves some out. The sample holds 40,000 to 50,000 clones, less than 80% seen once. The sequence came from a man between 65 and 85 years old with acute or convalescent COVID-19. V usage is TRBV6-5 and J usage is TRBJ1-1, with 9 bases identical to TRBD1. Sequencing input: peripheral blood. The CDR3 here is CASKLGQGKNTEAFF. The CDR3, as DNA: TGTGCCAGCAAGCTGGGACAGGGAAAGAACACTGAAGCTTTCTTT.